This TCR beta chain came from a study of TIL therapy for anti-PD-1-resistant metastatic lung cancer. Overall study context: Median patient age was about 50, ranging about 38-80 years.

Per the germline V gene, CDR1 is MDHEN and CDR2 is SYDVKM. V lost 5 bases to trimming and J lost 13 bases; unmatched junction nucleotides: 11. The CDR3 loop spans 14 amino acids. This sample's time point: pre-treatment sample, taken before nivolumab and TIL therapy. Pleural nodules or supraclavicular lymph nodes made up most of the excised metastases sampled. Adults with stage 4 NSCLC were enrolled in a phase I trial. Sequencing used immunoSEQ v3. Only in-frame clones appear in the TCRdb table, and some are missing; sequencing was by immunoSEQ multiplex PCR. This table has about 26,000 clones, roughly 69% appearing once.

The clonotype comes from a woman aged 30-85 years with non-small cell lung cancer. This rearrangement joins TRBV28 to TRBJ2-1, with 10 bases matching TRBD1. Sequences were derived from tumor tissue, sampled at baseline. CDR3 residues: CASSLLGQGFGQFF. CDR3 bases: TGTGCCAGCAGTCTACTGGGACAGGGGTTCGGTCAGTTCTTC.